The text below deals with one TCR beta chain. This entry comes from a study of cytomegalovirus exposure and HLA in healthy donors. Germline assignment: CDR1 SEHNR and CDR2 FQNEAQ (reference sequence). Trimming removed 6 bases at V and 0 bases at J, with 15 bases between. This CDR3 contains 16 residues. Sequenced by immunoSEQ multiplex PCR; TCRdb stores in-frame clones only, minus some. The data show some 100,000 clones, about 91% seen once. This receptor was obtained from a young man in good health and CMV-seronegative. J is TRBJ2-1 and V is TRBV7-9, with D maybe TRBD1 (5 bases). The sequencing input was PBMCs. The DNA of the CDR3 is TGTGCCAGCAGTCAAGGGCAGGGTAGCTCCTACAATGAGCAGTTCTTC. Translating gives CASSQGQGSSYNEQFF.